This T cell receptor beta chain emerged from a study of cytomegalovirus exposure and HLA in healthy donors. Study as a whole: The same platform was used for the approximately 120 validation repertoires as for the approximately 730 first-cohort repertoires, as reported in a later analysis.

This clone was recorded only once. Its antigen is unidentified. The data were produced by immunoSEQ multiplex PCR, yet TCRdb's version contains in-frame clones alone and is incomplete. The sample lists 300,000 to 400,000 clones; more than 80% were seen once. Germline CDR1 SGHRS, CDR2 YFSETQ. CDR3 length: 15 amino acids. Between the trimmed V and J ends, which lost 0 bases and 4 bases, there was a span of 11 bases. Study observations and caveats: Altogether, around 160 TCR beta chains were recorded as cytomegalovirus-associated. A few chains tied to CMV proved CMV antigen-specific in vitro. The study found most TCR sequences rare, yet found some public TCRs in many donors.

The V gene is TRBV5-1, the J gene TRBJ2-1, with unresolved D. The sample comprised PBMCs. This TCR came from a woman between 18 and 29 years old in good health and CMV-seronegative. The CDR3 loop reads CASSLGLERYNEQFF. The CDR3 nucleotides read TGCGCCAGCAGCTTGGGACTTGAAAGATACAATGAGCAGTTCTTC.